This T cell receptor (beta chain) was found in a study of identifying expanded T cells in peripheral blood (dated by TCRdb to between 2018 and 2020). About the study as a whole: Technical replicates were generated by sequencing separate aliquots of the same genomic DNA pool, with four replicates compared pairwise.

No immune events such as infections were documented for the healthy donors during the collection period. Time-dependent variance in a beta-binomial model of T-cell clone differential abundance was calibrated using healthy-donor blood repertoires as a training cohort. The training cohort was composed of around ten healthy donors, 3 female and 7 male. Donor ages ranged from about 29 to 70 years, with an average of around 43 years. Whole blood was collected from each healthy donor at three time points spaced two weeks apart and obtained from a commercial supplier. Genomic DNA was extracted from unsorted whole blood for immunosequencing. For this clone: The specificity of this receptor is unknown. No much larger clone is present one base from it, and per-base qualities are unavailable.

The immunoSEQ Assay, which relies on bias-controlled multiplex PCR amplification of genomic DNA, was used to profile TCRbeta CDR3 regions. Regarding the original processing steps: The absolute abundance of each unique TCRbeta CDR3 region was quantified after sequences were collapsed and filtered. Two models were used to test differential abundance: a binomial model (Fisher-equivalent) and a beta-binomial model that adds time-dependent variance fitted from healthy donors. Clones with fewer than 5 combined templates were removed, and differential abundance was called for clones with a Benjamini-Hochberg FDR below 0.01. In the beta-binomial model, variance was expressed as a function of the total template count across the two samples, in the form v = (b*log(k)+a)^2. In TCRdb, the immuneACCESS table is reduced to in-frame sequences with V and J assigned. These tables do not hold every clone; where another copy was compared, an unresolved V gene accounts for under half, and the others remain unexplained. V and J calls and clone size are those listed in that table; D and trimming were worked out from the DNA. This sample holds approximately 140,000 clones; around nine tenths were observed only once. Approximately 8% of the sample is in the top ten clones.

The study at large found these results: About 1.3 differentially abundant clones were flagged by the binomial model between technical replicates, whereas about 17 and 20 were flagged over around two weeks and four weeks, respectively. The authors expected biological variance in healthy repertoires might increase further over much longer intervals such as months to years. In all healthy donors, the variance in clone template counts between samples taken roughly 14 days apart rose significantly as total template count increased. Both the number of clones called differentially abundant and the false-positive rate were significantly reduced by the beta-binomial model across all healthy-donor time intervals.

CDR1 and CDR2 are drawn from the germline V gene: SGHTA, FQGNSA. The CDR3 contains 18 residues, cysteine and phenylalanine counted. The read is trimmed to its CDR3 DNA, 54 bases read in frame from base 1. The germline V end is reduced by 1 base and the J end by 0 bases; junction bases left unmatched: 11. The receptor chain draws on TRBV7-2 and TRBJ2-7, with 8 bases aligning to TRBD2. The sequence was obtained from a person between 18 and 75 years old in good health. Sequenced: blood. The DNA sequence is given as TGTGCCAGCAGCTTAGGGCCAACCGGCGGGGGGTCCTCCTACGAGCAGTACTTC. This is translated as CASSLGPTGGGSSYEQYF. Reference TRBV7-2 and TRBJ2-7 proteins supply the regions before and after the CDR3; the full variable domain is: GAGVSQSPSNKVTEKGKDVELRCDPISGHTALYWYRQSLGQGLEFLIYFQGNSAPDKSGLPSDRFSAERTGGSVSTLTIQRTQQEDSAVYLCASSLGPTGGGSSYEQYFGPGTRLTVT.